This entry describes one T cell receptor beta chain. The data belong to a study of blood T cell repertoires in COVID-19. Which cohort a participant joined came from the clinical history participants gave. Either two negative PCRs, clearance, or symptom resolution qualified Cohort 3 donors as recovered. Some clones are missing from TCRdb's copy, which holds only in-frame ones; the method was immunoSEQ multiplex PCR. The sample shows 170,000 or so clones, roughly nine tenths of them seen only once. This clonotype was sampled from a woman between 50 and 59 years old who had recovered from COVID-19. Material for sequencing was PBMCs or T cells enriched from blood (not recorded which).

CDR3 amino acids: CASTPGLGELFF. CDR3 coding DNA: TGTGCCAGCACCCCCGGGTTAGGGGAGCTGTTTTTT. The chain has TRBV28 and TRBJ2-2, with D uncertain. This CDR3 region has 12 residues. The germline V gene has CDR1 MDHEN and CDR2 SYDVKM. With 7 bases removed from V and 8 bases from J, the gap between germline ends came to 11 bases. The full variable domain, its missing parts supplied by reference TRBV28 and TRBJ2-2, is DVKVTQSSRYLVKRTGEKVFLECVQDMDHENMFWYRQDPGLGLRLIYFSYDVKMKEKGDIPEGYSVSREKKERFSLILESASTNQTSMYLCASTPGLGELFFGEGSRLTVL.